This T cell receptor (beta chain) is from a study of T cells expressing NK-cell markers. Following a re-call of the 5' RACE reads, TCRdb has one entry per CDR3 protein and lacks DNA. The sample spans a few hundred thousand distinct CDR3 sequences; the ten largest clones claim 3% to 4.5%. CDR1 and CDR2 (germline): SGHRS, YFSETQ. The CDR3 extends over 15 amino acids. This clonotype was sampled from a man between 18 and 29 years old in good health. Sequenced material: blood T cells: a sorted CD56 or NKG2C T cell subset, CD4+ or CD8+ T cells, or bulk PBMC T cells (not recorded which). V usage is TRBV5-1 and J usage is TRBJ1-2; there is no DNA to check the TCRdb D call of TRBD1. The CDR3 sequence: CASSLMRGGIYGYTF. The full variable domain, rest sourced from reference TRBV5-1 and TRBJ1-2, is KAGVTQTPRYLIKTRGQQVTLSCSPISGHRSVSWYQQTPGQGLQFLFEYFSETQRNKGNFPGRFSGRQFSNSRSEMNVSTLELGDSALYLCASSLMRGGIYGYTFGSGTRLTVV.